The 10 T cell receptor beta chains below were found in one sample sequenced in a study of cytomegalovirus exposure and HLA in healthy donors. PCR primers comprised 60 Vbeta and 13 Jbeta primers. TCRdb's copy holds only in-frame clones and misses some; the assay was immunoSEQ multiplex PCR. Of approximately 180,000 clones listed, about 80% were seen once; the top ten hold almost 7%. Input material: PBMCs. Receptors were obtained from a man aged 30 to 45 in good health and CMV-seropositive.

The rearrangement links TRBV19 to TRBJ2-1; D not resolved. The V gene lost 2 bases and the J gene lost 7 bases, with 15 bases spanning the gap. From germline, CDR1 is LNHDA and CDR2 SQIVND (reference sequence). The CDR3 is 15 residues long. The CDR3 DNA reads TGTGCCAGTAGTATAACCAGCAGGTCCGGTAATGAGCAGTTCTTC. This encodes CASSITSRSGNEQFF.

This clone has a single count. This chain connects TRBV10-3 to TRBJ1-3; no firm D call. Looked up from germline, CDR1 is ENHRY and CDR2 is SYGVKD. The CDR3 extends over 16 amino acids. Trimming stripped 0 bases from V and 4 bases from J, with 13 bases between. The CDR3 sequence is CAISESFPGGGNTIYF. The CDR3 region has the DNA TGTGCCATCAGTGAGTCTTTCCCGGGTGGGGGAAACACCATATATTTT.

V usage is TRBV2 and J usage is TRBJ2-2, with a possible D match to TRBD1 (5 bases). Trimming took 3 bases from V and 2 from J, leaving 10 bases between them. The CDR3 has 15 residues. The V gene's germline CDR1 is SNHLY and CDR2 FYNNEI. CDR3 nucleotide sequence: TGTGCCAGCAGTGAGACCGGACAAAACACCGGGGAGCTGTTTTTT. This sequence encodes CASSETGQNTGELFF.

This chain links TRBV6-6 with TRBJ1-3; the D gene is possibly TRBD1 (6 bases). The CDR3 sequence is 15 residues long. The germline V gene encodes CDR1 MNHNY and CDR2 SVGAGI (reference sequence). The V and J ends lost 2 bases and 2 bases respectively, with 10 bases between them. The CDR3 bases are TGTGCCAGCAGTTACGACAGGACGACTGGAAACACCATATATTTT. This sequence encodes CASSYDRTTGNTIYF.

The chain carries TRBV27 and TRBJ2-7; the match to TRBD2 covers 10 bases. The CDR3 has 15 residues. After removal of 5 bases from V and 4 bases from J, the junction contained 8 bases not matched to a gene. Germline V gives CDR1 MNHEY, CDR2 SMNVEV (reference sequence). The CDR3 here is CASSLGGSGRYEQYF. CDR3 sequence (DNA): TGTGCCAGCAGTCTGGGTGGTAGCGGGAGGTACGAGCAGTACTTC.

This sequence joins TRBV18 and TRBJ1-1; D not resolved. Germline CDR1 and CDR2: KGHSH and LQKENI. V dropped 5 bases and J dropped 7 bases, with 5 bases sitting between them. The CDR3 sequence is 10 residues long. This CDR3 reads CASSKHEAFF. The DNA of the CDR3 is TGTGCCAGCTCAAAGCATGAAGCTTTCTTT. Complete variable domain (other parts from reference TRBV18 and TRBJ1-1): NAGVMQNPRHLVRRRGQEARLRCSPMKGHSHVYWYRQLPEEGLKFMVYLQKENIIDESGMPKERFSAEFPKEGPSILRIQQVVRGDSAAYFCASSKHEAFFGQGTRLTVV.

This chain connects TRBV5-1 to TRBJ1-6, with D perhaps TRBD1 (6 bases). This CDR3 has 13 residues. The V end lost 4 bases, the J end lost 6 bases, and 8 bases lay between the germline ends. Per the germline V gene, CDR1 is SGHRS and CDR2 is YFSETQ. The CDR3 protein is CASSQQGNSPLHF. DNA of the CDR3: TGCGCCAGCAGCCAACAGGGTAATTCACCCCTCCACTTT.

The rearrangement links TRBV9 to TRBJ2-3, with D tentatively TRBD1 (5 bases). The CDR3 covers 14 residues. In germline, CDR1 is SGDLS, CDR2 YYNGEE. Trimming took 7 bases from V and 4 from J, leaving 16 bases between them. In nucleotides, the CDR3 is TGTGCCAGCGGTACAGGCCCCAATCCAGATACGCAGTATTTT. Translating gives CASGTGPNPDTQYF.

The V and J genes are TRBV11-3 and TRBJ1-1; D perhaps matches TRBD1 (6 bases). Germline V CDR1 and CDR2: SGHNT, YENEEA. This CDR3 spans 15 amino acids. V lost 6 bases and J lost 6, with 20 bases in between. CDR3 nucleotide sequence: TGTGCCAGCAGGAAGGGGGGGCTTGCGGGGGCTGAAGCTTTCTTT. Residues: CASRKGGLAGAEAFF. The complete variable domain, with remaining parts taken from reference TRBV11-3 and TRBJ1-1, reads EAGVVQSPRYKIIEKKQPVAFWCNPISGHNTLYWYLQNLGQGPELLIRYENEEAVDDSQLPKDRFSAERLKGVDSTLKIQPAELGDSAVYLCASRKGGLAGAEAFFGQGTRLTVV.

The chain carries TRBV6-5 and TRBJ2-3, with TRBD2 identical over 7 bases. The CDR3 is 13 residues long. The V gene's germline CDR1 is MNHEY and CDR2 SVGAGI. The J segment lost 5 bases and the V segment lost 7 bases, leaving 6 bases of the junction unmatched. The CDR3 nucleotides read TGTGCCAGCACTAAACGGGGGGTAGATACGCAGTATTTT. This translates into CASTKRGVDTQYF.